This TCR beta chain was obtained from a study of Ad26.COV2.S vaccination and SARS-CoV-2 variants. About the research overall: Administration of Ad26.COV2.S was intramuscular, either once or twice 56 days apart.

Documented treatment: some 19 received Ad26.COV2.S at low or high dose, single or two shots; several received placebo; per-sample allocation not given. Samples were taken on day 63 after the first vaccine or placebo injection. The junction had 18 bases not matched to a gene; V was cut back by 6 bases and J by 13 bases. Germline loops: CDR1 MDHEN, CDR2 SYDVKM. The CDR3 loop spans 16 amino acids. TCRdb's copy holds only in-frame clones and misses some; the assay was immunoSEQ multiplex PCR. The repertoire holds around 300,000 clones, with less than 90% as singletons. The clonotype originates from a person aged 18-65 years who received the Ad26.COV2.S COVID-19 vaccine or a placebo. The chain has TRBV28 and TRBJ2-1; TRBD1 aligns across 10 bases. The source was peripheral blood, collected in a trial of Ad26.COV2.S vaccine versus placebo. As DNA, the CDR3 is TGTGCCAGCAGCCCCTCGAGACAGGGGGCTCATAACCCCCAGTTCTTC. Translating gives CASSPSRQGAHNPQFF.